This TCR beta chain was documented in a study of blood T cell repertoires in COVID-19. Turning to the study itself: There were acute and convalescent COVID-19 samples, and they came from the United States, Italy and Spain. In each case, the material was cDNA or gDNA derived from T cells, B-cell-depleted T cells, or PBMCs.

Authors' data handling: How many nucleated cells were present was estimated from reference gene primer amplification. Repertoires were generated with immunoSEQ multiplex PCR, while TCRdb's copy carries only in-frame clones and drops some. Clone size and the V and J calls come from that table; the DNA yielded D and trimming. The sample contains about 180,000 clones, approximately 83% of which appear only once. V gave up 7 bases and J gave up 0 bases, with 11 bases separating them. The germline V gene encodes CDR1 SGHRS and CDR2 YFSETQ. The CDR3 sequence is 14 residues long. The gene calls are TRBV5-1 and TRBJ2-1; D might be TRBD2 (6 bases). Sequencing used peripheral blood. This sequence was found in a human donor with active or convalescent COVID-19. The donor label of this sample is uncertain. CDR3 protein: CASSGLFSYNEQFF. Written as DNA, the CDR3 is TGCGCCAGCTCGGGACTCTTCTCCTACAATGAGCAGTTCTTC.